This entry lists 4 T cell receptor beta chains sequenced from one sample in a study of T cells expressing NK-cell markers. Reprocessing the 5' RACE reads, TCRdb reports a single entry for every CDR3 protein and omits DNA. The table counts 120,000 to 150,000 distinct CDR3 sequences; about 12% lies in the top ten. Material for sequencing was blood T cells: a sorted CD56 or NKG2C T cell subset, CD4+ or CD8+ T cells, or bulk PBMC T cells (not recorded which). The receptors originated from a man aged 18 to 35 in good health.

The chain employs TRBV7-8 and TRBJ1-2; the D gene TCRdb calls, TRBD1, cannot be checked with no DNA. The CDR3 is 15 residues long. The germline gives CDR1 SGHVS, CDR2 FQNEAQ. The CDR3 sequence is CASSRPGRGNYGYTF.

V gene TRBV24-1 combines with J gene TRBJ2-2; checking the TCRdb D call of TRBD2 is not possible without DNA. The CDR3 runs to 13 residues. In germline, CDR1 is KGHDR, CDR2 SFDVKD. The CDR3: CATKTGPTGELFF.

V usage is TRBV20-1 and J usage is TRBJ2-5. Germline loops: CDR1 DFQATT, CDR2 SNEGSKA (reference sequence). This CDR3 is built from 14 residues. CDR3 sequence reads: CSASRSDSLRTQYF.

The genes are TRBV5-6 and TRBJ1-4. Per the germline V gene, CDR1 is SGHDT and CDR2 is YYEEEE. This CDR3 spans 15 amino acids. The chain's CDR3 is CASKKREQLNEKLFF.